This T cell receptor beta chain appears in the sequencing data of a study of cytomegalovirus exposure and HLA in healthy donors. Regarding the study as a whole: For most subjects, TCR beta sequences were reported to predict HLA-A and HLA-B alleles with accuracy. The study labeled 170 or so TCR beta chains cytomegalovirus-associated. In a later analysis, V- and J-gene trimming of beta chains associated with a DCLRE1C missense variant, replicated independently.

A multiplex PCR was run with 60 Vbeta primers and 13 Jbeta primers. Assay used: immunoSEQ multiplex PCR; TCRdb lists only in-frame clones, some missing. The data show around 91,000 clones, about three quarters seen once. Germline values: CDR1 GTSNPN, CDR2 SVGIG (reference sequence). This CDR3 is 15 amino acids long. Losses at the gene ends were 4 bases for V and 2 bases for J; bases not matched to a gene: 7. This clone was seen just once. What it binds is unknown. The chain couples TRBV30 to TRBJ2-3; 9 nucleotides agree with TRBD2. Material: PBMCs. This receptor was obtained from a male donor in good health and CMV-seropositive. This CDR3 reads CAWIGGGVFTDTQYF. The CDR3 nucleotides are TGTGCCTGGATAGGCGGGGGGGTTTTCACAGATACGCAGTATTTT. Variable domain in full (rest from reference TRBV30 and TRBJ2-3): SQTIHQWPATLVQPVGSPLSLECTVEGTSNPNLYWYRQAAGRGLQLLFYSVGIGQISSEVPQNLSASRPQDRQFILSSKKLLLSDSGFYLCAWIGGGVFTDTQYFGPGTRLTVL.